Described below is a single T cell receptor (beta chain) sequence and its context. Its antigen is as yet unknown. The assay was immunoSEQ multiplex PCR, and TCRdb's table has in-frame clones only and misses some. Seen here are some 21,000 clones, 60% to 80% observed once, and the top ten hold more than 9%. The germline gives CDR1 ENHRY, CDR2 SYGVKD. The CDR3 consists of 14 residues. V was pared by 7 bases and J by 3 bases, with 8 bases of the junction left unmatched. These data originate in a study of vaccination effects on CD4 cells after COVID-19. The study's findings and limits: The study enrolled few convalescent patients and sampled no early post-infection timepoints.

ViraFEST used viral peptide pools to expand antigen-specific CD4+ T cells before sequencing. Cells that had been cultured for roughly ten days were the source of isolated CD4+ T cells. Vaccine administered to participants consisted of two doses of either BNT162b2 or mRNA-1273. The clonotype comes from a human donor who received a COVID-19 vaccine. The material was CD4+ T cells from PBMCs cultured with HCoV-229E spike peptides, obtained after COVID-19 vaccination. The chain joins TRBV10-3 to TRBJ1-1; 7 bases are a match to TRBD1. The CDR3 here is CAIMWGQGDTEAFF. CDR3 in DNA: TGTGCCATCATGTGGGGCCAGGGGGACACTGAAGCTTTCTTT.